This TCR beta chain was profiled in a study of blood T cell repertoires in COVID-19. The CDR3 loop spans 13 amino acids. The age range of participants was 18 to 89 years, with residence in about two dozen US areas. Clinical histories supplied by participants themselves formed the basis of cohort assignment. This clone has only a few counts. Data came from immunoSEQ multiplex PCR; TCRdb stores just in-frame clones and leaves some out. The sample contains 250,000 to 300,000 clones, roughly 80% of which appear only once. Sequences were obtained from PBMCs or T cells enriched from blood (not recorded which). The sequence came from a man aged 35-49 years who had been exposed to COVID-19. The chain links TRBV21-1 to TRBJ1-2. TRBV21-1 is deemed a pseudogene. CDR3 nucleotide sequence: TGTGCCAGCAGCCACCCTAGGAGCTATGGCTACACCTTC. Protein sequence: CASSHPRSYGYTF.